The rows below give T cell receptor beta chains drawn from one sample of a study of technical replicates of blood from a handful of donors. The protocol was immunoSEQ multiplex PCR, while the TCRdb copy is restricted to in-frame clones and leaves out a portion. The table records about 97,000 clones, 95% to 96% of them present only once. Sequencing was carried out using T cells isolated from PBMCs. Source of these receptors: a human donor in good health. Each CDR3 is given with its conserved first and last residue. D genes are given only for firm matches.

d_call: TRBD1; v_call: TRBV7-8; j_call: TRBJ2-1; cdr3_aa: CASSFKGQRYNEQFF; cdr3_nt: TGTGCCAGCAGCTTTAAGGGACAGCGGTACAATGAGCAGTTCTTC
d_call: -; v_call: TRBV7-6; j_call: TRBJ2-3; cdr3_aa: CASSQITDTQYF; cdr3_nt: TGTGCCAGCAGCCAGATTACAGATACGCAGTATTTT
d_call: -; v_call: TRBV4-2; j_call: TRBJ1-4; cdr3_aa: CATSSKTGGLGEKLFF; cdr3_nt: TGTGCCACCTCCTCAAAGACCGGGGGTCTGGGTGAAAAACTGTTTTTT
d_call: -; v_call: TRBV5-6; j_call: TRBJ1-1; cdr3_aa: CASSLAGLWGRNTEAFF; cdr3_nt: TGTGCCAGCAGCTTGGCCGGGTTGTGGGGCAGGAACACTGAAGCTTTCTTT
d_call: -; v_call: TRBV7-9; j_call: TRBJ2-3; cdr3_aa: CASSLLGLPGLSSYF; cdr3_nt: TGTGCCAGCAGCCTCCTAGGGCTACCGGGACTTTCATCGTATTTT
d_call: TRBD2; v_call: TRBV27; j_call: TRBJ2-1; cdr3_aa: CASSSRTSGTHNEQFF; cdr3_nt: TGTGCCAGCAGTTCTCGGACTAGCGGGACTCACAATGAGCAGTTCTTC
d_call: -; v_call: TRBV2; j_call: TRBJ1-1; cdr3_aa: CASRVQGDLGEAFF; cdr3_nt: TGTGCCAGCAGAGTACAGGGAGATTTGGGTGAAGCTTTCTTT
d_call: TRBD1; v_call: TRBV6-5; j_call: TRBJ1-2; cdr3_aa: CASSWDREGRGYTF; cdr3_nt: TGTGCCAGCAGTTGGGACAGGGAAGGTCGGGGCTACACCTTC
d_call: TRBD1; v_call: TRBV5-6; j_call: TRBJ1-1; cdr3_aa: CASSGAGTGGTEAFF; cdr3_nt: TGTGCCAGCAGCGGAGCCGGGACAGGGGGTACTGAAGCTTTCTTT
d_call: TRBD1; v_call: TRBV5-1; j_call: TRBJ1-1; cdr3_aa: CASSLGQGGTEAFF; cdr3_nt: TGCGCCAGCAGCTTGGGACAGGGAGGCACTGAAGCTTTCTTT
d_call: TRBD1; v_call: TRBV5-1; j_call: TRBJ2-2; cdr3_aa: CASRKFGTGTLFGELFF; cdr3_nt: TGCGCCAGCAGAAAATTCGGGACAGGGACTTTATTCGGGGAGCTGTTTTTT
d_call: -; v_call: TRBV9; j_call: TRBJ1-3; cdr3_aa: CASSVLGLSGNTIYF; cdr3_nt: TGTGCCAGCAGCGTTCTGGGGCTCTCTGGAAACACCATATATTTT
d_call: -; v_call: TRBV20-1; j_call: TRBJ2-7; cdr3_aa: CSARQVKEQYF; cdr3_nt: TGCAGTGCCAGACAGGTTAAAGAGCAGTACTTC
d_call: TRBD1; v_call: TRBV6-5; j_call: TRBJ1-5; cdr3_aa: CASSLGTVSNQPQHF; cdr3_nt: TGTGCCAGCAGTCTTGGGACAGTTAGCAATCAGCCCCAGCATTTT
d_call: -; v_call: TRBV28; j_call: TRBJ2-1; cdr3_aa: CASSLRFFNEQFF; cdr3_nt: TGTGCCAGCAGTTTACGGTTTTTCAATGAGCAGTTCTTC
d_call: TRBD1; v_call: TRBV7-3; j_call: TRBJ2-1; cdr3_aa: CASSSGQGYNEQFF; cdr3_nt: TGTGCCAGCAGCAGTGGACAGGGGTACAATGAGCAGTTCTTC
d_call: TRBD1; v_call: TRBV9; j_call: TRBJ1-5; cdr3_aa: CASSATGAGQPQHF; cdr3_nt: TGTGCCAGCAGCGCGACAGGGGCGGGCCAGCCCCAGCATTTT